A single sample gave rise to the 18 T cell receptor beta chains below, sequenced in a study of blood T cells in healthy people across ages. A sample-barcoded 5' primer and a J-beta primer mix were used in a second PCR of about 7 to 12 cycles. MiXCR, run by TCRdb on the 5' RACE reads, gives a single entry per CDR3 protein. This table has roughly 800,000 distinct CDR3 sequences, roughly 25% appearing once. This same sample was also taken into another study, of T cells of mothers and their children.

The sample consisted of blood. These receptors originate from a boy between 10 and 17 years old in good health.

Only a few counts were recorded for this clonotype. The chain links TRBV7-9 to TRBJ1-4, with a possible D match to TRBD1 (6 bases). This CDR3 region has 15 residues. The germline CDR1 and CDR2 sequences are SEHNR and FQNEAQ (reference sequence). The V end was cut by 5 bases, the J end by 6 bases, with 16 bases between. The CDR3 DNA reads as TGTGCCAGCAGCCTCGGACAGTCGTTTGATGAAAAACTGTTTTTT. Protein: CASSLGQSFDEKLFF.

This clonotype was picked up a small number of times. The CDR3 does not close with the conserved phenylalanine or tryptophan, likely indicating a read error. The rearrangement uses TRBV7-2 and TRBJ1-4; maybe TRBD1 (5 bases). The CDR3 extends over 14 amino acids. Germline V gives CDR1 SGHTA, CDR2 FQGNSA. Trimming removed 3 bases at V and 8 bases at J, with 13 bases between. The CDR3 sequence: CASSLDTTREKLFL. The CDR3 region has the DNA TGTGCCAGCAGCTTGGACACCACGCGAGAAAAACTGTTTCTT.

The chain employs TRBV28 and TRBJ2-7, with 9 positions matching TRBD1. The V gene's germline CDR1 is MDHEN and CDR2 SYDVKM. V was clipped by 8 bases and J by 3 bases; unmatched bases: 5. This CDR3 spans 13 amino acids. The CDR3 spells CASGTGRIYEQYF. DNA for the CDR3: TGTGCCAGCGGGACAGGGAGAATCTACGAGCAGTACTTC.

In this sample, this clonotype turned up a few times. The gene calls are TRBV4-1 and TRBJ2-1; unclear D gene. Germline CDR1 MGHRA, CDR2 YSYEKL. The germline V and J ends were trimmed by 1 base and 5 bases, with 24 bases remaining between them. The CDR3 is 19 residues long. The CDR3 DNA reads as TGCGCCAGCAGCCAAGCGGAAGGTCTAGATCTTTTTTTGGACAATGAGCAGTTCTTC. Translated, it gives CASSQAEGLDLFLDNEQFF.

The chain joins TRBV28 to TRBJ1-4; a possible D gene is TRBD1 (5 bases). CDR1 and CDR2 (germline): MDHEN, SYDVKM. The CDR3 is 15 residues long. V was cut by 3 bases and J by 8 bases, with 16 bases left in between. The CDR3 region has the DNA TGTGCCAGCAGTTTCCCGGGCAGGGTGAGGGAAAAACTGTTTTTT. This gives the protein CASSFPGRVREKLFF.

The rearrangement uses TRBV14 and TRBJ1-2, with D possibly TRBD1 on 5 matching bases. V was trimmed by 1 base and J by 3 bases, leaving 12 bases between them. Germline values: CDR1 SGHDN, CDR2 FVKESK. The CDR3 is 15 residues long. Written as DNA, the CDR3 is TGTGCCAGCAGCCAAGGGGGGGAAGGCTACTATGGCTACACCTTC. It is translated as CASSQGGEGYYGYTF.

The chain employs TRBV3-1 and TRBJ1-3; no reliable D call. This CDR3 has 13 amino acids. V lost 7 bases and J 0 bases, leaving 7 bases between the germline ends. The germline gives CDR1 LGHDT, CDR2 YNNKEL (reference sequence). CDR3 nucleotides: TGTGCCAGCAACGACCTCTCTGGAAACACCATATATTTT. Residues: CASNDLSGNTIYF.

This clonotype has more than one count but fewer than ten. The chain couples TRBV2 to TRBJ2-7; no definite D call. The CDR3 contains 13 residues. The germline gives CDR1 SNHLY, CDR2 FYNNEI. The germline V and J ends were trimmed by 5 bases and 2 bases, with 10 bases remaining between them. The CDR3 loop reads CASSPRAPYEQYF. As DNA, the CDR3 is TGTGCCAGCAGTCCCCGGGCCCCCTACGAGCAGTACTTC. Full variable domain (remainder filled in from reference TRBV2 and TRBJ2-7): EPEVTQTPSHQVTQMGQEVILRCVPISNHLYFYWYRQILGQKVEFLVSFYNNEISEKSEIFDDQFSVERPDGSNFTLKIRSTKLEDSAMYFCASSPRAPYEQYFGPGTRLTVT.

The V gene is TRBV7-9, the J gene TRBJ2-2; D call uncertain. Trimming left V 5 bases short and J 0 bases short, with 10 bases between. The CDR3 contains 15 residues. CDR1 and CDR2 (germline): SEHNR, FQNEAQ (reference sequence). CDR3 sequence (DNA): TGTGCCAGCAGCCCCGTGGAGCCGAACACCGGGGAGCTGTTTTTT. This encodes CASSPVEPNTGELFF. Full variable domain (missing parts from reference TRBV7-9 and TRBJ2-2): DTGVSQNPRHKITKRGQNVTFRCDPISEHNRLYWYRQTLGQGPEFLTYFQNEAQLEKSRLLSDRFSAERPKGSFSTLEIQRTEQGDSAMYLCASSPVEPNTGELFFGEGSRLTVL.

This clonotype was counted only a few times. The chain combines TRBV7-3 with TRBJ2-3; D not certain. Between the trimmed V and J ends, which lost 1 base and 0 bases, there was a span of 8 bases. The CDR3 consists of 15 residues. Germline CDR1 reads SGHTA; CDR2 reads FQGTGA. The CDR3 region is CASSLKTYSTDTQYF. CDR3 DNA: TGTGCCAGCAGCTTAAAGACGTACAGCACAGATACGCAGTATTTT.

This clonotype appeared many times. CDR3 in amino acids: CSVSRGGEETQYF. The CDR3 DNA is TGCAGCGTTTCGCGGGGAGGTGAAGAGACCCAGTACTTC. V usage is TRBV29-1 and J usage is TRBJ2-5; weak D call: TRBD2 (6 bases). This CDR3 contains 13 residues. CDR1 and CDR2 from the germline V gene are SQVTM and ANQGSEA. V shed 5 bases and J shed 3 bases, with 13 bases lying between them. Together with reference TRBV29-1 and TRBJ2-5, the CDR3 gives the full variable domain: SAVISQKPSRDICQRGTSLTIQCQVDSQVTMMFWYRQQPGQSLTLIATANQGSEATYESGFVIDKFPISRPNLTFSTLTVSNMSPEDSSIYLCSVSRGGEETQYFGPGTRLLVL.

CDR3 protein: CASSQDKTGSYNEQFF. CDR3 nucleotides: TGCGCCAGCAGCCAAGATAAGACAGGCTCCTACAATGAGCAGTTCTTC. The rearrangement joins TRBV4-3 to TRBJ2-1, with a weak D call TRBD1 (6 bases). This CDR3 contains 16 residues. Trimming shortened V by 0 bases and J by 0 bases, and 9 bases separated the two germline ends. CDR1 and CDR2 from the germline V gene are LGHNA and YSLEER.

The chain links TRBV10-3 to TRBJ2-2; 16 bases agree with TRBD2. Germline loops: CDR1 ENHRY, CDR2 SYGVKD. Unmatched junction bases numbered 6, after V lost 10 bases and J lost 4 bases. The CDR3 is 16 residues long. CDR3: CATGTSGRDGTGELFF. CDR3 bases: TGTGCCACAGGGACTAGCGGGAGGGATGGCACCGGGGAGCTGTTTTTT.

The rearrangement links TRBV25-1 to TRBJ2-5; D remains ambiguous. CDR1 and CDR2 from the germline V gene are MGHDK and SYGVNS. The V gene lost 1 base and the J gene lost 3 bases, with 9 bases spanning the gap. The CDR3 contains 14 residues. The CDR3 coding sequence is TGTGCCAGCAGTGAATTTTTTGGTGAAGAGACCCAGTACTTC. Translating gives CASSEFFGEETQYF.

This clonotype was recorded a few times. This chain's CDR3 is CASSGQGANNEQFF. The DNA for the CDR3 is TGTGCCAGCAGTGGACAGGGGGCTAACAATGAGCAGTTCTTC. The chain combines TRBV7-8 with TRBJ2-5, with 11 bases aligning to TRBD1. Judging by the DNA end, TRBJ2-1 fits better; the J call may be wrong. The CDR3 consists of 14 residues. Germline V gene lookup returns CDR1 SGHVS and CDR2 FQNEAQ.

V and J are TRBV12-5 and TRBJ2-5, with D tentatively TRBD2 (5 bases). V gave up 6 bases and J gave up 5 bases, with 7 bases separating them. CDR1 and CDR2 from the germline V gene are LGHNT and FRNRAP. This CDR3 spans 11 amino acids. The CDR3 nucleotides read TGTGCTAGTGGCCCGGGGGAGACCCAGTACTTC. Residues: CASGPGETQYF. Combining the CDR3 with reference TRBV12-5 and TRBJ2-5 gives the whole variable domain DARVTQTPRHKVTEMGQEVTMRCQPILGHNTVFWYRQTMMQGLELLAYFRNRAPLDDSGMPKDRFSAEMPDATLATLKIQPSEPRDSAVYFCASGPGETQYFGPGTRLLVL.

This clonotype was picked up a small number of times. The chain has TRBV28 and TRBJ2-7; D remains unclear. The CDR3 sequence is 18 residues long. Trimming removed 3 bases at V and 4 bases at J, with 25 bases between. Germline V gene lookup returns CDR1 MDHEN and CDR2 SYDVKM. CDR3 region: CASSFRSPAPIGFYEQYF. The CDR3 nucleotides are TGTGCCAGCAGTTTTAGGTCACCCGCGCCGATTGGGTTTTACGAGCAGTACTTC.

This clonotype was observed a few times. Relative to the germline gene, one junction end is altered; a read error may explain this. V usage is TRBV7-7 and J usage is TRBJ2-5; D is perhaps TRBD1 (6 bases). The CDR3 consists of 15 residues. Germline CDR1 reads SSHAT; CDR2 reads FNYEAQ (reference sequence). This chain's CDR3 is CASSLGPAGEETQYF. DNA for the CDR3: TGTGCTAGCAGCTTAGGTCCCGCAGGGGAAGAGACCCAGTACTTC.